This T cell receptor beta chain was identified during a study of blood T cell repertoires in COVID-19. The ends were cut back, 4 bases at V and 7 bases at J, with 14 bases in the middle. Germline assignment: CDR1 MDHEN and CDR2 SYDVKM. The CDR3 runs 13 residues. The protocol was immunoSEQ multiplex PCR, while the TCRdb copy is restricted to in-frame clones and leaves out a portion. The sample gives more than 85,000 clones, about 80% of which show up once; 15% to 20% is in the top ten. Sequencing input: peripheral blood. This chain links TRBV28 with TRBJ2-7; possible D gene TRBD1, 5 bases. The source is a woman aged 70-85 years with acute or convalescent COVID-19. CDR3 coding DNA: TGTGCCAGCAGTTCAGGTGTAGGGGCTGAGCAGTACTTC. This codes for CASSSGVGAEQYF.